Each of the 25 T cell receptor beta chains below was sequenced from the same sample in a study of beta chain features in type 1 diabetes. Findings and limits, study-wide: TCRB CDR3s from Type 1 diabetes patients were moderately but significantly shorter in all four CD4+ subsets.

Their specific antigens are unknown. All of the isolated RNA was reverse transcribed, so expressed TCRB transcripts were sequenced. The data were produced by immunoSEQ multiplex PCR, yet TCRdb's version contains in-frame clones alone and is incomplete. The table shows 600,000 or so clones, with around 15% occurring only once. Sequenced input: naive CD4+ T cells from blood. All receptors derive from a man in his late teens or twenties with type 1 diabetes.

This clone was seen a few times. The CDR3 here is CAISRLAGGTGELFF. The CDR3 nucleotides are TGTGCCATCAGTAGACTAGCGGGGGGCACCGGGGAGCTGTTTTTT. The rearrangement joins TRBV10-3 to TRBJ2-2, with 13 bases fitting TRBD2. With V trimmed by 5 bases and J by 4 bases, 1 base remained unmatched. The CDR3 is made up of 15 amino acids. Looked up from germline, CDR1 is ENHRY and CDR2 is SYGVKD.

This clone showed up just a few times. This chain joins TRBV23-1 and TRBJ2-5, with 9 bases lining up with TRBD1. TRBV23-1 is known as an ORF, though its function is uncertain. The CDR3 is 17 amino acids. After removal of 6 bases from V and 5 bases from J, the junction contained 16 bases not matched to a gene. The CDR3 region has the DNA TGCGCCAGCAGGATATTACCCGGGACAGGGACGGGGGAGACCCAGTACTTC. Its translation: CASRILPGTGTGETQYF.

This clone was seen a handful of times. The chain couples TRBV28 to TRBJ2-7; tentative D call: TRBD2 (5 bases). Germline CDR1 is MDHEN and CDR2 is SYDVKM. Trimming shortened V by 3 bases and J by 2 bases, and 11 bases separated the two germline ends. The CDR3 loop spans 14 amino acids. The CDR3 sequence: CASSLTGFTYEQYF. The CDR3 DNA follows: TGTGCCAGCAGTTTGACGGGGTTTACCTACGAGCAGTACTTC.

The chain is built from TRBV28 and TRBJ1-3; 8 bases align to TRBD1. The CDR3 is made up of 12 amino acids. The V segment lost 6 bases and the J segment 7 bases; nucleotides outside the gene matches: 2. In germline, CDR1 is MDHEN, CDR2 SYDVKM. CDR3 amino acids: CASRDRVNTIYF. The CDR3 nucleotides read TGTGCCAGCAGGGACAGGGTTAACACCATATATTTT.

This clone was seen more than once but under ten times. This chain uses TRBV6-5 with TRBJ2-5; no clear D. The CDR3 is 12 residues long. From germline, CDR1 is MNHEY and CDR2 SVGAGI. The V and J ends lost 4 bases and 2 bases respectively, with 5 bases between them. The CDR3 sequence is CASSSPQETQYF. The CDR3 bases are TGTGCCAGCAGTTCTCCTCAAGAGACCCAGTACTTC.

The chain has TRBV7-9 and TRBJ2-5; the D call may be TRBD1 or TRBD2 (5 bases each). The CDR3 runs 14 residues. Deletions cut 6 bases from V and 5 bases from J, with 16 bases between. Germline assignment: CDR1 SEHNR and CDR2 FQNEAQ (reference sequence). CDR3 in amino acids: CASSHGTNGETQYF. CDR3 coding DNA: TGTGCCAGCAGTCACGGGACCAACGGGGAGACCCAGTACTTC.

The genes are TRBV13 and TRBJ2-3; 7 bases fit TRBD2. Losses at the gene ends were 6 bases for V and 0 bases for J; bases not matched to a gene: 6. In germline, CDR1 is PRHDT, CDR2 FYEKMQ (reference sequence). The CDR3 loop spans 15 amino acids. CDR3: CASRRLSGSTDTQYF. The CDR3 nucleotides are TGTGCCAGCAGACGGCTTAGCGGGAGCACAGATACGCAGTATTTT. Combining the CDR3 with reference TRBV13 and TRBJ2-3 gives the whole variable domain AAGVIQSPRHLIKEKRETATLKCYPIPRHDTVYWYQQGPGQDPQFLISFYEKMQSDKGSIPDRFSAQQFSDYHSELNMSSLELGDSALYFCASRRLSGSTDTQYFGPGTRLTVL.

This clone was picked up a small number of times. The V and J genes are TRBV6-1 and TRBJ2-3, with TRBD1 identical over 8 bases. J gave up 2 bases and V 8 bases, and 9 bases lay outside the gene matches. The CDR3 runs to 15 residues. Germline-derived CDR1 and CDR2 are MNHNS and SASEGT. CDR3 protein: CASVKLRGLTDTQYF. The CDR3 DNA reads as TGTGCCAGCGTTAAACTCAGGGGGCTCACAGATACGCAGTATTTT.

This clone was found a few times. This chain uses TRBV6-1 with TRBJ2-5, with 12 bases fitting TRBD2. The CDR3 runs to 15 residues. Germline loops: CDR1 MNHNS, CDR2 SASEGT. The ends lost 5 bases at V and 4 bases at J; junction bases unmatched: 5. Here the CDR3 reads CASSKLAGGGETQYF. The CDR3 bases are TGTGCCAGCAGTAAACTAGCGGGAGGCGGAGAGACCCAGTACTTC.

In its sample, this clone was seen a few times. CDR3 sequence (DNA): TGTGCCAGCAGTGAAACAGGGGGCCCACATTCACCCCTCCACTTT. Residues: CASSETGGPHSPLHF. The chain employs TRBV6-1 and TRBJ1-6; 9 nucleotides line up with TRBD1. The CDR3 loop spans 15 amino acids. The germline gives CDR1 MNHNS, CDR2 SASEGT. V was clipped by 2 bases and J by 8 bases; unmatched bases: 4.

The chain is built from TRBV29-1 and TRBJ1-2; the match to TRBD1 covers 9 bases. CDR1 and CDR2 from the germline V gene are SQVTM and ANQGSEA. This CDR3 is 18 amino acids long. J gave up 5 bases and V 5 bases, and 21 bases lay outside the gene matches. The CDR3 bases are TGCAGCGTTCGTATCCGGGGGGACAGGGAGTTATTTCGTTATGGCTACACCTTC. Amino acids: CSVRIRGDRELFRYGYTF.

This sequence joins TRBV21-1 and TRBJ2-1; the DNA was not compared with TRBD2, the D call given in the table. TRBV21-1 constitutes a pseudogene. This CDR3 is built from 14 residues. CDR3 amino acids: CALKWREKRNEQFF. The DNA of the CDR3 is TGTGCACTCAAGTGGCGGGAGAAAAGAAATGAGCAGTTCTTC.

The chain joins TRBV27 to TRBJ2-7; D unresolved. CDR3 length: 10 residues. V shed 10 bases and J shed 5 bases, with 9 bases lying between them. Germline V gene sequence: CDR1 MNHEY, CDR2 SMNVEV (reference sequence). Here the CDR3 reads CATGSHEQYF. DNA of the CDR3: TGTGCCACCGGTAGCCACGAGCAGTACTTC.

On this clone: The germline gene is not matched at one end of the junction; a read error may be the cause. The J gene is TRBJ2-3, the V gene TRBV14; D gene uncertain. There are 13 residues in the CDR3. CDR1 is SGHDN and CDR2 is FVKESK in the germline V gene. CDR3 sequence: CASSQANSNRIMF. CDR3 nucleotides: TGTGCCAGCAGCCAAGCCAATTCAAACCGAATAATGTTT.

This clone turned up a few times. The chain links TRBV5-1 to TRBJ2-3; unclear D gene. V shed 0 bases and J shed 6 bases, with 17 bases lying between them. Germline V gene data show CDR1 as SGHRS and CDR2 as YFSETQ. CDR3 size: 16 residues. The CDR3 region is CASSLGALPDPDTQYF. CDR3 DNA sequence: TGCGCCAGCAGCTTGGGAGCCCTTCCCGACCCGGATACGCAGTATTTT.

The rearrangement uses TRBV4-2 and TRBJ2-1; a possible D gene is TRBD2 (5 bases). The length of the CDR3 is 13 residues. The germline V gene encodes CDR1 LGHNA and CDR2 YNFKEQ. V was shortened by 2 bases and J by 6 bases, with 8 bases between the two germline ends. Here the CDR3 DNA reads TGTGCCAGCAGCCAACCTGGAGGCAATGAGCAGTTCTTC. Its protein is CASSQPGGNEQFF.

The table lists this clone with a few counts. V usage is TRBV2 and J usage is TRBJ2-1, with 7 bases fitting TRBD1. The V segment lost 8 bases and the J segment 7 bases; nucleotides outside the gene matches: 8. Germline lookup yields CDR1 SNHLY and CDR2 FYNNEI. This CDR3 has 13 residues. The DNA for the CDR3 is TGTGCCAGCTGCCACAGGGGAAGTAATGAGCAGTTCTTC. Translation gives CASCHRGSNEQFF.

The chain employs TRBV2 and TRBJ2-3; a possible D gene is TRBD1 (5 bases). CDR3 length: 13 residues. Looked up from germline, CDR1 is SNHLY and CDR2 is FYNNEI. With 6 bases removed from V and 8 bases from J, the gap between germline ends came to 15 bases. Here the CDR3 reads CASSPGRVATQYF. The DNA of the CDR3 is TGTGCCAGCAGCCCCGGCAGGGTAGCTACGCAGTATTTT.

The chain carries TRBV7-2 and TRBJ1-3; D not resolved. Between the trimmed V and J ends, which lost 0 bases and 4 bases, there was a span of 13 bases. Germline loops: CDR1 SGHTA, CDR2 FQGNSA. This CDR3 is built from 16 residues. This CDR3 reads CASSLAHRGVGNTIYF. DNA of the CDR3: TGTGCCAGCAGCTTAGCGCATCGGGGAGTGGGAAACACCATATATTTT.

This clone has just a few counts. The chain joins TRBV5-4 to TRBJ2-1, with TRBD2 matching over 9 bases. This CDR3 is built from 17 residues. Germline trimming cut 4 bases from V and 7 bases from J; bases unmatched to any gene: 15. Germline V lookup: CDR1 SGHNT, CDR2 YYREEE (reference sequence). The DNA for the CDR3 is TGTGCCAGCAGCCCCCCGCTCGGGACTAGCAATAGGAATGAGCAGTTCTTC. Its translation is CASSPPLGTSNRNEQFF.

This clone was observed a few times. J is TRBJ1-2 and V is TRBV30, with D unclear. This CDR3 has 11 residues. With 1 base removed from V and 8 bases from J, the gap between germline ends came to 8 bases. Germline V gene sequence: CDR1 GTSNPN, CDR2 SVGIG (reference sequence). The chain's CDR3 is CAWSETGGYTF. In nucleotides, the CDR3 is TGTGCCTGGAGTGAAACGGGCGGCTACACCTTC.

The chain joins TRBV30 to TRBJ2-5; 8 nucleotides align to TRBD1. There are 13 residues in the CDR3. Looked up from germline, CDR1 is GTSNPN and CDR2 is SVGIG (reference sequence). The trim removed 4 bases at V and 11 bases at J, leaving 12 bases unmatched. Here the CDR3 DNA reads TGTGCCTGGATAGGCAGGGGGCCGGGGGAGCAGTACTTC. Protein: CAWIGRGPGEQYF. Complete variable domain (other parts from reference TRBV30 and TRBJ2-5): SQTIHQWPATLVQPVGSPLSLECTVEGTSNPNLYWYRQAAGRGLQLLFYSVGIGQISSEVPQNLSASRPQDRQFILSSKKLLLSDSGFYLCAWIGRGPGEQYFGPGTRLLVL.

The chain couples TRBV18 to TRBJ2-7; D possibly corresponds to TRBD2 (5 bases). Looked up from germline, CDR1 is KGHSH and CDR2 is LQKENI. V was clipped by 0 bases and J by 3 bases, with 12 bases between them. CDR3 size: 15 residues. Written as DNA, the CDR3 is TGTGCCAGCTCACCACCGGACTTAACGTACTACGAGCAGTACTTC. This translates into CASSPPDLTYYEQYF.

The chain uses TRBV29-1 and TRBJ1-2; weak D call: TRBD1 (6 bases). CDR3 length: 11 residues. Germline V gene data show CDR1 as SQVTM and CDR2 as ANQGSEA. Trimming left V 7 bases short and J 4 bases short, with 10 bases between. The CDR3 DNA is TGCAGCGCTGGACAGACCTATGGCTACACCTTC. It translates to CSAGQTYGYTF.

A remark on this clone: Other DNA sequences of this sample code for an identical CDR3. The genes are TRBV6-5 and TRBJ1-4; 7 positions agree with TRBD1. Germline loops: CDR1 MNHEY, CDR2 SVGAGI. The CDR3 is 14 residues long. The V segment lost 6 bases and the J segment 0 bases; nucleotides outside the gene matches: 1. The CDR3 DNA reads TGTGCCAGCAGCGGGACAGCAACTAATGAAAAACTGTTTTTT. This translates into CASSGTATNEKLFF.